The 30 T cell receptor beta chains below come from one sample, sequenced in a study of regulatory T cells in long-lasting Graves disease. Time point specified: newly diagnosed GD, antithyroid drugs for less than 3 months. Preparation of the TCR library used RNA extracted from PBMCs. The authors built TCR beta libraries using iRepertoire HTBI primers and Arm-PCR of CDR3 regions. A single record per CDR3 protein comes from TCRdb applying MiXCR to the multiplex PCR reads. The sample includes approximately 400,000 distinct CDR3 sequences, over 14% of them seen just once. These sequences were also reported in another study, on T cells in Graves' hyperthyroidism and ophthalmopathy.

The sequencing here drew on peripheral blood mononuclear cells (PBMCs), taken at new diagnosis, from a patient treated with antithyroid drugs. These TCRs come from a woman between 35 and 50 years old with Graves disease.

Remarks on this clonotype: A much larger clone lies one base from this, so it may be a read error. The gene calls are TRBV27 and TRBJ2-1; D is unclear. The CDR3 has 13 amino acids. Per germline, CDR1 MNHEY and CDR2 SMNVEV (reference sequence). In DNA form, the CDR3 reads TGTGCCAGCAGTTTAGGGATGAACAATGAGCAGCTCTTC. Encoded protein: CASSLGMNNEQLF.

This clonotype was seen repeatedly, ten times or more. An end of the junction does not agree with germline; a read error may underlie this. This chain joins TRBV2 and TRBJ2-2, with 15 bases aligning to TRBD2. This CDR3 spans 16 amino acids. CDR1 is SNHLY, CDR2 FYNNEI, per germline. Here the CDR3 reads CASSEGLAGGPGELFF. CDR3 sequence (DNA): TGTGCCAGCAGCGAAGGACTAGCGGGAGGGCCCGGGGAGCTGTTTTTT.

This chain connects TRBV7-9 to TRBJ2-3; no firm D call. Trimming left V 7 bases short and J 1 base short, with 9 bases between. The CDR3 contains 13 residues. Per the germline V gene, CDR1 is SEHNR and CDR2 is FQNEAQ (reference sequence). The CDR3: CASTPFGTDTQYF. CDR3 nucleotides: TGTGCCAGCACTCCTTTTGGCACAGATACGCAGTATTTT.

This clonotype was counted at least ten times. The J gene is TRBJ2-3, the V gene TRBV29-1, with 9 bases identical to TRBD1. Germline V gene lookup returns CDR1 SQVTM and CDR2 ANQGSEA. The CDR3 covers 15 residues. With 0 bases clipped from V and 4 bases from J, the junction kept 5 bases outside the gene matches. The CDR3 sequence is CSVEEGQGYADTQYF. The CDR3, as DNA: TGCAGCGTTGAAGAGGGACAGGGCTACGCAGATACGCAGTATTTT.

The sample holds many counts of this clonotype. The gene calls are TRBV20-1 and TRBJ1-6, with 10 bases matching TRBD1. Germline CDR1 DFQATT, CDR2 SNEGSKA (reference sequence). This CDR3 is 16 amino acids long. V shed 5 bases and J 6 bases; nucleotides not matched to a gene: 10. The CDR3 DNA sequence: TGCAGTGCTGGGGGGGACAGGGGCGACCTTAATTCACCCCTCCACTTT. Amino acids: CSAGGDRGDLNSPLHF.

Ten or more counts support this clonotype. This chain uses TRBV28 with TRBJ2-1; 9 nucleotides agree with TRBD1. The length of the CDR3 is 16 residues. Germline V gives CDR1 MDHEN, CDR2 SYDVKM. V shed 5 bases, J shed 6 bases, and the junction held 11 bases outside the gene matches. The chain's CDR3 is CASSRIGTGSGNEQFF. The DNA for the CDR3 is TGTGCCAGCAGTCGGATCGGGACAGGGTCGGGCAATGAGCAGTTCTTC.

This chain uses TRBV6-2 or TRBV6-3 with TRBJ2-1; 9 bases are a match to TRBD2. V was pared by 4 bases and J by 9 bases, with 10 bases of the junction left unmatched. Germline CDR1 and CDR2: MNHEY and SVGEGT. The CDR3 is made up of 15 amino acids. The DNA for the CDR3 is TGTGCCAGCAGTTCCAGCCTAGCGGGAAGGAGTGAGCAGTTCTTC. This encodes CASSSSLAGRSEQFF.

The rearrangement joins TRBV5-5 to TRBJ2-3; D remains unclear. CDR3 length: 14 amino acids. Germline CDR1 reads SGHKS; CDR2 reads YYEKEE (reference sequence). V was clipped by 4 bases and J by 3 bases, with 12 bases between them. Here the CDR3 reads CASSVLQNTDTQYF. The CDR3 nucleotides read TGTGCCAGCAGCGTACTTCAGAATACAGATACGCAGTATTTT.

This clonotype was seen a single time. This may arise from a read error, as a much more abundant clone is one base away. CDR3 nucleotide sequence: TGTGCCAGCAGCGTGACAGGGGATAGTTCACCCCTCCACTTT. Residues: CASSVTGDSSPLHF. The chain uses TRBV5-4 and TRBJ1-6, with 8 bases aligning to TRBD1. The CDR3 runs to 14 residues. Trimming took 4 bases from V and 9 from J; bases not matched to a gene: 6. Germline CDR1 and CDR2: SGHNT and YYREEE (reference sequence).

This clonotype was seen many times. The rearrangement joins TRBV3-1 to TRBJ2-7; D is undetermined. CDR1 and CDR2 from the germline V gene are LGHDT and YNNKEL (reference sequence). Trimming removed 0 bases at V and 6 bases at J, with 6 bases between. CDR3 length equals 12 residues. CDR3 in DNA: TGTGCCAGCAGCCAAGATAAGGCCGAGCAGTACTTC. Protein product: CASSQDKAEQYF.

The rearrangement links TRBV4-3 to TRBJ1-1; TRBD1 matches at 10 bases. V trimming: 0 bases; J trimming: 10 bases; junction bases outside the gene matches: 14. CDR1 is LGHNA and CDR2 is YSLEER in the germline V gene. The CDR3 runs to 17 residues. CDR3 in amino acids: CASSQDSGTGASRGAFF. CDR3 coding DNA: TGCGCCAGCAGCCAAGACTCTGGGACAGGGGCTTCTCGGGGAGCTTTCTTT.

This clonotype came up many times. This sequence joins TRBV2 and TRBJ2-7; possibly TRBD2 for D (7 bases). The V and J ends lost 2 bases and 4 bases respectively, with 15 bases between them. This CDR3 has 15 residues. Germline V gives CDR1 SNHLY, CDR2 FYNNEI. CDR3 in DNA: TGTGCCAGCAGTGAATCGAGGGGGGGGGCTTACGAGCAGTACTTC. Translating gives CASSESRGGAYEQYF.

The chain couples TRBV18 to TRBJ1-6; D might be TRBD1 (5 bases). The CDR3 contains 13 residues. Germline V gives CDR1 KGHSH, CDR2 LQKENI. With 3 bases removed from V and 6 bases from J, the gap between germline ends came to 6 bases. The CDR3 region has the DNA TGTGCCAGCTCACCTGACAGTAATTCACCCCTCCACTTT. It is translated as CASSPDSNSPLHF.

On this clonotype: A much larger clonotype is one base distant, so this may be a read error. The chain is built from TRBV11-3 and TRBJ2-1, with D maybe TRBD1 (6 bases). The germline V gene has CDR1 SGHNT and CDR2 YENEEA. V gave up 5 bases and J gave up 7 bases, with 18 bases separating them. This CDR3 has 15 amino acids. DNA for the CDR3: TGTGCCAGCAGCCAAGAGGGGGTGATTGGGAATGAGCAGTTCTTC. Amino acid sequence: CASSQEGVIGNEQFF.

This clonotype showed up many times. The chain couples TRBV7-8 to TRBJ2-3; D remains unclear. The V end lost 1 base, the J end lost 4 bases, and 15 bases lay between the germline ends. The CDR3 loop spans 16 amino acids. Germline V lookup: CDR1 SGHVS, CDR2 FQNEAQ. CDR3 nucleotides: TGTGCCAGCAGCTTAGTCAGTGCCCCGATGGCAGATACGCAGTATTTT. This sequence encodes CASSLVSAPMADTQYF.

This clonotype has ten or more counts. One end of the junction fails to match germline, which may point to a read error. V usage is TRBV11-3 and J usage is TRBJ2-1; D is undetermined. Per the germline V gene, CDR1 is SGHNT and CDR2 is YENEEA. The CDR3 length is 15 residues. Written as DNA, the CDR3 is TGTGCCAGCAGCTTAGGGCCCGTTCGTTACAGTGAGCAGTTCTTC. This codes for CASSLGPVRYSEQFF.

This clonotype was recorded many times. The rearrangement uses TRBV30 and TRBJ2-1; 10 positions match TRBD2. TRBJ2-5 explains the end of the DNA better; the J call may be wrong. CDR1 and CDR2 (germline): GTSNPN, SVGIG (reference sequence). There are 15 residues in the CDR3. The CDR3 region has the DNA TGTGCCTGGAGTGTGACTAGCGGGCCAGGGGAGACCCAGTACTTC. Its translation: CAWSVTSGPGETQYF.

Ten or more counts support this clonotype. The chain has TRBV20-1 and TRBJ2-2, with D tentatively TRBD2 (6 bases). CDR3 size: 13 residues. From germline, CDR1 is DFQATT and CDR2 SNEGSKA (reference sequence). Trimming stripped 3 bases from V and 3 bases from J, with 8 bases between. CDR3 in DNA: TGCAGTGCTAGGGAGGGGTACACCGGGGAGCTGTTTTTT. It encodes CSAREGYTGELFF.

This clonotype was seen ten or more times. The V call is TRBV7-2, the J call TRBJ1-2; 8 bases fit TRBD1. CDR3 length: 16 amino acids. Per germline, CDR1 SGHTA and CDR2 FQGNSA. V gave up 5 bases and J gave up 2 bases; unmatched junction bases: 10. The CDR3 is CASSPGQGAQNYGYTF. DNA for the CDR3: TGTGCCAGCAGCCCCGGACAGGGCGCTCAGAACTATGGCTACACCTTC.

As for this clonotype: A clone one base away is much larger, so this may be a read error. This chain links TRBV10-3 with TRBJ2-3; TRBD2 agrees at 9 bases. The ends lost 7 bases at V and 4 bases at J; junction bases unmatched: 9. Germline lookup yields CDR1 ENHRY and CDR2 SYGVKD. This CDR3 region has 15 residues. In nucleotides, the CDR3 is TGTGCCATCAAAGGACTAGCGTCAAGCGCAGATACGCAGTATTTT. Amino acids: CAIKGLASSADTQYF.

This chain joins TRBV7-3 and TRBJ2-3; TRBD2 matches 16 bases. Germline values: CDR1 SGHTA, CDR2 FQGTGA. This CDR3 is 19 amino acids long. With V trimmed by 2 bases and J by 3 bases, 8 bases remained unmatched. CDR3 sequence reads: CASSLGPGLAGGPTDTQYF. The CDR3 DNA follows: TGTGCCAGCAGCTTAGGCCCGGGACTAGCGGGAGGGCCTACAGATACGCAGTATTTT.

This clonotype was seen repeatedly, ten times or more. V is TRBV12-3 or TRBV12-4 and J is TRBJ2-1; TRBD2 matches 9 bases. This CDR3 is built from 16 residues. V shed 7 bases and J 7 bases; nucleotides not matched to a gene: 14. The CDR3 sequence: CASTRRGSGSGNEQFF. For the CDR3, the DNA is TGTGCCAGCACCAGAAGGGGTAGCGGGAGTGGTAATGAGCAGTTCTTC.

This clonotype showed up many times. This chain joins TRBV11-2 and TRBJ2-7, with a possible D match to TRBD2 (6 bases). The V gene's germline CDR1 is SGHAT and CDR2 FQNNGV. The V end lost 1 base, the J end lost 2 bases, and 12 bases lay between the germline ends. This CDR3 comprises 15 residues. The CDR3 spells CASSLGSGGTYEQYF. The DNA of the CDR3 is TGTGCCAGCAGCTTAGGTAGCGGTGGAACCTACGAGCAGTACTTC.

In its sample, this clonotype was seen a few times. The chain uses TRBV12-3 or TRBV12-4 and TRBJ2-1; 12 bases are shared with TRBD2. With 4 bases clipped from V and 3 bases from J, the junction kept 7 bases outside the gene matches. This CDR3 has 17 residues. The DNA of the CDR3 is TGTGCCAGCAGTTCTTGGACTAGCGGGGAACACTACAATGAGCAGTTCTTC. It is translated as CASSSWTSGEHYNEQFF.

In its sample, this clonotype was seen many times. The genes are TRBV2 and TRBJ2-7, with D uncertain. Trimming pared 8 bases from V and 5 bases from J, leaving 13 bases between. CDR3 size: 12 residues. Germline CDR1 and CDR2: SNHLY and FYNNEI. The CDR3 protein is CASGKGGHEQYF. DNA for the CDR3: TGTGCCAGCGGAAAGGGTGGGCACGAGCAGTACTTC. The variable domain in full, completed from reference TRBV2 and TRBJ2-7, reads EPEVTQTPSHQVTQMGQEVILRCVPISNHLYFYWYRQILGQKVEFLVSFYNNEISEKSEIFDDQFSVERPDGSNFTLKIRSTKLEDSAMYFCASGKGGHEQYFGPGTRLTVT.

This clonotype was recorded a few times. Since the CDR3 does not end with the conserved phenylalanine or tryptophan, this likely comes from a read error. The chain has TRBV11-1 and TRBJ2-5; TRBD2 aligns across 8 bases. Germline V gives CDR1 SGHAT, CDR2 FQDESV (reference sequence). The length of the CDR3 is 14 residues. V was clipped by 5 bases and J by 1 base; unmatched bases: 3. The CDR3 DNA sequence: TGTGCCAGCAGCCCGGGGGGGAGCCAAGAGACCCAGTACGTC. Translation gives CASSPGGSQETQYV.

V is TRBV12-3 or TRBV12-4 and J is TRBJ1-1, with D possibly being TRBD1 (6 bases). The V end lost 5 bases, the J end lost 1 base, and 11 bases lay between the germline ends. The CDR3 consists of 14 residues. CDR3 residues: CASSKNRENTEAFF. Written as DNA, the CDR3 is TGTGCCAGCAGTAAAAACAGGGAGAACACTGAAGCTTTCTTT.

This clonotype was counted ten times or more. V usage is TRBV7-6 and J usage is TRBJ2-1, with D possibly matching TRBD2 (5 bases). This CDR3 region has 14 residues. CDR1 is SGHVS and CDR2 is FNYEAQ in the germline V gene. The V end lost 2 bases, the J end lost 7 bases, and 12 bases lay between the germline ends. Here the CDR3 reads CASSLLGAENEQFF. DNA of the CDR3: TGTGCCAGCAGCTTACTTGGAGCGGAGAATGAGCAGTTCTTC. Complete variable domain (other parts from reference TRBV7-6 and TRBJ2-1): GAGVSQSPRYKVTKRGQDVALRCDPISGHVSLYWYRQALGQGPEFLTYFNYEAQQDKSGLPNDRFSAERPEGSISTLTIQRTEQRDSAMYRCASSLLGAENEQFFGPGTRLTVL.

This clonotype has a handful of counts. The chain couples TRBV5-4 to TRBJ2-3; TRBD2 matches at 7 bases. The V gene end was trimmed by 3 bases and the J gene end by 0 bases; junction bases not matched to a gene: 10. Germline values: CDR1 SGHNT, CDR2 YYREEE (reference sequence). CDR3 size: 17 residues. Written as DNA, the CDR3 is TGTGCCAGCAGCTCCCCGGGAGGACCAACTAGCACAGATACGCAGTATTTT. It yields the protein CASSSPGGPTSTDTQYF.

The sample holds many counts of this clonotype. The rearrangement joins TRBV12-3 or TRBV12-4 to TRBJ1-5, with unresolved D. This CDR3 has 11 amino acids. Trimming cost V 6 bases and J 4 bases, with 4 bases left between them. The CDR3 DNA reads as TGTGCCAGCAGCGATAATCAGCCCCAGCATTTT. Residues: CASSDNQPQHF.